This T cell receptor beta chain was found in a study of control samples from healthy donors and cancer patients. The data were produced by immunoSEQ multiplex PCR, yet TCRdb's version contains in-frame clones alone and is incomplete. The profile shows approximately 52,000 clones, roughly 90% of them singletons. The sequenced material came from blood. This sequence originates from a man aged 50-59 years in good health.

This CDR3 reads CASRAHPSATYEQYF. In nucleotides, the CDR3 is TGTGCCAGCAGAGCCCATCCTAGTGCAACCTACGAGCAGTACTTC. The chain carries TRBV7-2 and TRBJ2-7; D unclear. V lost 6 bases, J lost 2 bases, and 17 bases lay in between. The germline V gene has CDR1 SGHTA and CDR2 FQGNSA. The CDR3 is 15 amino acids.